Listed below are T cell receptor beta chains from one sample, sequenced in a study of cytomegalovirus exposure and HLA in healthy donors. Data came from immunoSEQ multiplex PCR; TCRdb stores just in-frame clones and leaves some out. The table shows roughly 330,000 clones, with 87% occurring only once. Source material: PBMCs. The origin of the receptors is a woman in her twenties or thirties in good health and CMV-seropositive. Each CDR3 is given with its conserved first and last residue. The D gene is left open where the match is weak. Where a row states a size, it is once, few, many or the class of an expanded clone; other rows omit it.

cdr3_length: 14
d_call: .
v_call: TRBV5-6
j_call: TRBJ1-3
clone_size: .
cdr3_nt: TGTGCCAGCAGCTTGGGGTCCTCTGGAAACACCATATATTTT
cdr3_aa: CASSLGSSGNTIYF

cdr3_length: 14
d_call: .
v_call: TRBV6-5
j_call: TRBJ2-7
clone_size: .
cdr3_nt: TGTGCCAGCAGTTACTCTACCAGGGGTGAGGGGCAGTACTTC
cdr3_aa: CASSYSTRGEGQYF

cdr3_length: 15
d_call: TRBD1
v_call: TRBV9
j_call: TRBJ2-7
clone_size: .
cdr3_nt: TGTGCCAGCAGCGGCGGACAGGGGACCTCCTACGAGCAGTACTTC
cdr3_aa: CASSGGQGTSYEQYF

cdr3_length: 13
d_call: .
v_call: TRBV5-1
j_call: TRBJ2-7
clone_size: .
cdr3_nt: TGCGCCAGCAGCTTGGATAGCTCTCTCGAGCAGTACTTC
cdr3_aa: CASSLDSSLEQYF

cdr3_length: 13
d_call: .
v_call: TRBV19
j_call: TRBJ1-2
clone_size: .
cdr3_nt: TGTGCCAGTAGGGGGCCAACTAACTATGGCTACACCTTC
cdr3_aa: CASRGPTNYGYTF

cdr3_length: 10
d_call: .
v_call: TRBV20-1
j_call: TRBJ2-4
clone_size: .
cdr3_nt: TGCAGTGCTAGAGTGAGCGTTCAGTACTTC
cdr3_aa: CSARVSVQYF

cdr3_length: 14
d_call: .
v_call: TRBV27
j_call: TRBJ1-2
clone_size: .
cdr3_nt: TGTGCCAGCAGTCCGGACGGTGCTAACTATGGCTACACCTTC
cdr3_aa: CASSPDGANYGYTF

cdr3_length: 13
d_call: .
v_call: TRBV6-1
j_call: TRBJ2-7
clone_size: .
cdr3_nt: TGTGCCAGCAGCGGCAGACTGGAACCTGAGCAGTACTTC
cdr3_aa: CASSGRLEPEQYF

cdr3_length: 12
d_call: .
v_call: TRBV30
j_call: TRBJ2-6
clone_size: .
cdr3_nt: TGTGCCTGGTCTACTGGGGCCAACGTCCTGACTTTC
cdr3_aa: CAWSTGANVLTF

cdr3_length: 15
d_call: .
v_call: TRBV11-1
j_call: TRBJ2-7
clone_size: .
cdr3_nt: TGTGCCAGCAGCGCAGAGGGTCGAAGCTCCTACGAGCAGTACTTC
cdr3_aa: CASSAEGRSSYEQYF

cdr3_length: 16
d_call: .
v_call: TRBV4-1
j_call: TRBJ2-7
clone_size: .
cdr3_nt: TGCGCCAGCAGCCAAGCCTCGGGGCAGCGCTCCTACGAGCAGTACTTC
cdr3_aa: CASSQASGQRSYEQYF

cdr3_length: 16
d_call: TRBD2
v_call: TRBV5-1
j_call: TRBJ2-1
clone_size: .
cdr3_nt: TGCGCCAGCAGCTTGGTACTAGCGGGAGGGGACAATGAGCAGTTCTTC
cdr3_aa: CASSLVLAGGDNEQFF

cdr3_length: 16
d_call: .
v_call: TRBV2
j_call: TRBJ2-3
clone_size: few
cdr3_nt: TGTGCCAGCAGTGATCGGAGCGGGTTTCAGGTAGATACGCAGTATTTT
cdr3_aa: CASSDRSGFQVDTQYF

cdr3_length: 12
d_call: .
v_call: TRBV28
j_call: TRBJ2-7
clone_size: .
cdr3_nt: TGTGCCAGCAGATTACAGGGTTACGAGCAGTACTTC
cdr3_aa: CASRLQGYEQYF

cdr3_length: 16
d_call: TRBD1
v_call: TRBV9
j_call: TRBJ1-5
clone_size: .
cdr3_nt: TGTGCCAGCAGCCCAGGACAGGGGGTGAGCAATCAGCCCCAGCATTTT
cdr3_aa: CASSPGQGVSNQPQHF

cdr3_length: 14
d_call: .
v_call: TRBV9
j_call: TRBJ2-1
clone_size: .
cdr3_nt: TGTGCCAGCAGCGCCCTCGACTCGTACAATGAGCAGTTCTTC
cdr3_aa: CASSALDSYNEQFF

cdr3_length: 16
d_call: .
v_call: TRBV7-8
j_call: TRBJ1-5
clone_size: few
cdr3_nt: TGTGCCAGCAGCTTAGGGCAGATCTTTGGCAATCAGCCCCAGCATTTT
cdr3_aa: CASSLGQIFGNQPQHF

cdr3_length: 10
d_call: .
v_call: TRBV30
j_call: TRBJ1-1
clone_size: .
cdr3_nt: TGTGCCTGGATAGGGGTGGAAGCTTTCTTT
cdr3_aa: CAWIGVEAFF

cdr3_length: 19
d_call: TRBD2
v_call: TRBV7-7
j_call: TRBJ2-2
clone_size: .
cdr3_nt: TGTGCCAGCAGCTTGACTCCCGGGACTAGCGGGGGGGCCCGTGGGGAGCTGTTTTTT
cdr3_aa: CASSLTPGTSGGARGELFF

cdr3_length: 16
d_call: .
v_call: TRBV4-1
j_call: TRBJ1-1
clone_size: .
cdr3_nt: TGCGCCAGCCGCCTACGCGGGAGGGGAGTGGGGACTGAAGCTTTCTTT
cdr3_aa: CASRLRGRGVGTEAFF

cdr3_length: 15
d_call: .
v_call: TRBV6-5
j_call: TRBJ1-2
clone_size: .
cdr3_nt: TGTGCCAGCAGTTCGAGGGGCTACCTTAACTATGGCTACACCTTC
cdr3_aa: CASSSRGYLNYGYTF

cdr3_length: 16
d_call: .
v_call: TRBV4-3
j_call: TRBJ2-7
clone_size: .
cdr3_nt: TGCGCCAGCAGCGGGCGGGACGCCTACCAGGTGGCCGAGCAGTACTTC
cdr3_aa: CASSGRDAYQVAEQYF

cdr3_length: 15
d_call: .
v_call: TRBV7-6
j_call: TRBJ2-2
clone_size: .
cdr3_nt: TGTGCCAGCAGCCCTGCTGGGGTAGCCACCGGGGAGCTGTTTTTT
cdr3_aa: CASSPAGVATGELFF

cdr3_length: 14
d_call: .
v_call: TRBV9
j_call: TRBJ2-7
clone_size: once
cdr3_nt: TGTGCCAGCAGCGTAGGAGTAGGGGGCTACGAGCAGTACTTC
cdr3_aa: CASSVGVGGYEQYF

cdr3_length: 14
d_call: .
v_call: TRBV5-4
j_call: TRBJ1-5
clone_size: .
cdr3_nt: TGTGCCAGCAGCAATTTGGGGGTAAATCAGCCCCAGCATTTT
cdr3_aa: CASSNLGVNQPQHF

cdr3_length: 15
d_call: .
v_call: TRBV11-3
j_call: TRBJ2-7
clone_size: .
cdr3_nt: TGTGCCAGCAGCTTAGCGCCCGAAAACTCCTACGAGCAGTACTTC
cdr3_aa: CASSLAPENSYEQYF

cdr3_length: 14
d_call: TRBD2
v_call: TRBV7-9
j_call: TRBJ2-3
clone_size: .
cdr3_nt: TGTGCCAGCCGGATCGAACTAGCGGGCGGTACGCAGTATTTT
cdr3_aa: CASRIELAGGTQYF

cdr3_length: 13
d_call: TRBD1
v_call: TRBV19
j_call: TRBJ2-3
clone_size: .
cdr3_nt: TGTGCCACCTGGGACAGCTTCACAGATACGCAGTATTTT
cdr3_aa: CATWDSFTDTQYF

cdr3_length: 15
d_call: TRBD1
v_call: TRBV27
j_call: TRBJ2-7
clone_size: few
cdr3_nt: TGTGCCAGCAGTTTAGGGACAGGGGTTGCGTACGAGCAGTACTTC
cdr3_aa: CASSLGTGVAYEQYF

cdr3_length: 19
d_call: TRBD2
v_call: TRBV5-4
j_call: TRBJ2-1
clone_size: .
cdr3_nt: TGTGCCAGCAGCTTGGATATGGCGGGAGGGCTCCCCTCCTACAATGAGCAGTTCTTC
cdr3_aa: CASSLDMAGGLPSYNEQFF

cdr3_length: 14
d_call: TRBD1
v_call: TRBV19
j_call: TRBJ1-2
clone_size: .
cdr3_nt: TGTGCCAGTACCGTCTCCAGGGGGAACTATGGCTACACCTTC
cdr3_aa: CASTVSRGNYGYTF

cdr3_length: 16
d_call: TRBD2
v_call: TRBV13
j_call: TRBJ2-1
clone_size: .
cdr3_nt: TGTGCCAGCAGCCCCCCTAGCGGGAGGTACTACAATGAGCAGTTCTTC
cdr3_aa: CASSPPSGRYYNEQFF

cdr3_length: 11
d_call: .
v_call: TRBV20-1
j_call: TRBJ2-4
clone_size: .
cdr3_nt: TGCAGTGCTAGCTCCAAAAACATTCAGTACTTC
cdr3_aa: CSASSKNIQYF

cdr3_length: 14
d_call: .
v_call: TRBV7-2
j_call: TRBJ1-3
clone_size: few
cdr3_nt: TGTGCCAGCAGCTTAATATCCTCTGGAAACACCATATATTTT
cdr3_aa: CASSLISSGNTIYF

cdr3_length: 16
d_call: .
v_call: TRBV10-3
j_call: TRBJ1-1
clone_size: .
cdr3_nt: TGTGCCATCAGTGAGGCTAAAGGGGCTTCTGTCACTGAAGCTTTCTTT
cdr3_aa: CAISEAKGASVTEAFF

cdr3_length: 14
d_call: .
v_call: TRBV7-2
j_call: TRBJ2-7
clone_size: .
cdr3_nt: TGTGCCAGCAGTTTCCGGGGGCCATCAGGAGAGCAGTACTTC
cdr3_aa: CASSFRGPSGEQYF

cdr3_length: 15
d_call: TRBD1
v_call: TRBV5-1
j_call: TRBJ2-7
clone_size: .
cdr3_nt: TGCGCCAGCAGCTTGGGGAGGACAGGCTCCTACGAGCAGTACTTC
cdr3_aa: CASSLGRTGSYEQYF

cdr3_length: 13
d_call: .
v_call: TRBV2
j_call: TRBJ2-1
clone_size: .
cdr3_nt: TGTGCCAGCACCCCCAGGGGATACAATGAGCAGTTCTTC
cdr3_aa: CASTPRGYNEQFF

cdr3_length: 14
d_call: TRBD2
v_call: TRBV11-2
j_call: TRBJ2-4
clone_size: .
cdr3_nt: TGTGCCAGCAGCCCAACCCGGGGGGGCGACATTCAGTACTTC
cdr3_aa: CASSPTRGGDIQYF

cdr3_length: 14
d_call: TRBD2
v_call: TRBV27
j_call: TRBJ2-3
clone_size: .
cdr3_nt: TGTGCCAGCACCCGGACTAGCGGGGGGAGTACGCAGTATTTT
cdr3_aa: CASTRTSGGSTQYF

cdr3_length: 15
d_call: TRBD2
v_call: TRBV7-7
j_call: TRBJ2-5
clone_size: .
cdr3_nt: TGTGCCAGCAGCTACACAGCGGGGAGGTGGGAGACCCAGTACTTC
cdr3_aa: CASSYTAGRWETQYF

cdr3_length: 13
d_call: TRBD1
v_call: TRBV7-2
j_call: TRBJ2-7
clone_size: .
cdr3_nt: TGTGCCAGCAGCACAAGGACAGGGGACGAGCAGTACTTC
cdr3_aa: CASSTRTGDEQYF

cdr3_length: 15
d_call: .
v_call: TRBV5-4
j_call: TRBJ1-1
clone_size: once
cdr3_nt: TGTGCCAGCAGCTTGTTTGATAGAGGAAACACTGAAGCTTTCTTT
cdr3_aa: CASSLFDRGNTEAFF

cdr3_length: 16
d_call: TRBD2
v_call: TRBV5-6
j_call: TRBJ2-7
clone_size: .
cdr3_nt: TGTGCCAGCAGCCCCATCGGGACTAGCGGGCGCTACGAGCAGTACTTC
cdr3_aa: CASSPIGTSGRYEQYF

cdr3_length: 13
d_call: .
v_call: TRBV30
j_call: TRBJ2-7
clone_size: .
cdr3_nt: TGTGCCTGTGAGACATATAGCTCCTACGAGCAGTACTTC
cdr3_aa: CACETYSSYEQYF

cdr3_length: 14
d_call: .
v_call: TRBV28
j_call: TRBJ1-1
clone_size: .
cdr3_nt: TGTGCCAGCACCTCTATCACAGGAAATACTGAAGCTTTCTTT
cdr3_aa: CASTSITGNTEAFF

cdr3_length: 15
d_call: .
v_call: TRBV7-3
j_call: TRBJ2-1
clone_size: .
cdr3_nt: TGTGCCAGCAGCACAGGAGGGGGAAGGGACAATGAGCAGTTCTTC
cdr3_aa: CASSTGGGRDNEQFF

cdr3_length: 15
d_call: .
v_call: TRBV6-5
j_call: TRBJ2-7
clone_size: .
cdr3_nt: TGTGCCAGCATCTTAGCCGGGACGCCACCATACGAGCAGTACTTC
cdr3_aa: CASILAGTPPYEQYF

cdr3_length: 15
d_call: .
v_call: TRBV6-1
j_call: TRBJ2-7
clone_size: .
cdr3_nt: TGTGCCAGCAGACCCACGTACGAGGGGGCCTACGAGCAGTACTTC
cdr3_aa: CASRPTYEGAYEQYF

cdr3_length: 12
d_call: .
v_call: TRBV9
j_call: TRBJ2-3
clone_size: .
cdr3_nt: TGTGCCAGCAGCGTCCCCACAGATACGCAGTATTTT
cdr3_aa: CASSVPTDTQYF

cdr3_length: 14
d_call: .
v_call: TRBV7-2
j_call: TRBJ2-1
clone_size: .
cdr3_nt: TGTGCCAGCAGCTTAGGGGTTTCCTACAATGAGCAGTTCTTC
cdr3_aa: CASSLGVSYNEQFF

cdr3_length: 16
d_call: TRBD1
v_call: TRBV6-6
j_call: TRBJ1-1
clone_size: .
cdr3_nt: TGTGCCAGCAGTTACTCCAGGACAGGCTTGAACACTGAAGCTTTCTTT
cdr3_aa: CASSYSRTGLNTEAFF